Listed here are 21 T cell receptor beta chains from one sample, sequenced in a study of early T cells in non-severe SARS-CoV-2 infection. One entry per CDR3 protein, called by TCRdb with MiXCR from the 5' RACE reads. This repertoire shows 55,000 to 70,000 distinct CDR3 sequences, approximately 12% found once; its top ten account for about 1%. The sequenced sample was whole blood, obtained at baseline. The receptor set was obtained from an adult who was a healthcare worker with PCR-confirmed SARS-CoV-2 infection or an uninfected control (not recorded which). The donor label of this sample is uncertain.

This clonotype has a handful of counts. The rearrangement joins TRBV30 to TRBJ1-5, with 7 bases fitting TRBD1. J lost 2 bases, V lost 1 base, and 2 bases had no gene match. The V gene's germline CDR1 is GTSNPN and CDR2 SVGIG (reference sequence). This CDR3 is 14 amino acids long. DNA of the CDR3: TGTGCCTGGAGTGGAGGACAGGGCAATCAGCCCCAGCATTTT. This gives the protein CAWSGGQGNQPQHF.

This clonotype appeared many times. The chain links TRBV20-1 to TRBJ2-4; either TRBD1 or TRBD2 may supply D (6 bases each). V lost 5 bases and J lost 0, with 11 bases in between. The CDR3 has 14 amino acids. Germline lookup yields CDR1 DFQATT and CDR2 SNEGSKA (reference sequence). The DNA for the CDR3 is TGCAGTGCTGAAGGGGGGATAGCCAAAAACATTCAGTACTTC. This encodes CSAEGGIAKNIQYF.

This clonotype was seen a handful of times. V and J are TRBV6-1 and TRBJ2-1, with TRBD1 matching 7 bases. CDR1 is MNHNS, CDR2 SASEGT, per germline. This CDR3 contains 15 residues. With 3 bases clipped from V and 4 bases from J, the junction kept 6 bases outside the gene matches. The CDR3 region is CASSDLLGQYNEQFF. CDR3 coding DNA: TGTGCCAGCAGTGATCTCCTGGGACAGTACAATGAGCAGTTCTTC.

The chain couples TRBV24-1 to TRBJ2-3; TRBD1 matches 10 bases. This CDR3 is 17 amino acids long. With V trimmed by 3 bases and J by 1 base, 6 bases remained unmatched. The germline CDR1 and CDR2 sequences are KGHDR and SFDVKD. In DNA form, the CDR3 reads TGTGCCACCAGTGATCCCCCCGGGACAGGGGGCACAGATACGCAGTATTTT. This gives the protein CATSDPPGTGGTDTQYF.

The chain couples TRBV5-4 to TRBJ2-7, with D unclear. The length of the CDR3 is 14 residues. Germline CDR1 reads SGHNT; CDR2 reads YYREEE (reference sequence). Trimming removed 4 bases at V and 0 bases at J, with 11 bases between. As DNA, the CDR3 is TGTGCCAGCAGCGTCAATCTAAACTCCTACGAGCAGTACGTC. It specifies CASSVNLNSYEQYV.

V usage is TRBV12-3 or TRBV12-4 and J usage is TRBJ2-7, with a weak D call TRBD1 (5 bases). The CDR3 loop spans 15 amino acids. Trimming shortened V by 6 bases and J by 4 bases, and 19 bases separated the two germline ends. Written as DNA, the CDR3 is TGTGCCAGCAGCTCTGGGGCAGCAACCTTTTACGAGCAGTACGTC. Protein: CASSSGAATFYEQYV.

This clonotype was counted a few times. This rearrangement joins TRBV12-5 to TRBJ2-1; TRBD1 or TRBD2 may be the D gene (5 bases each). The CDR3 runs to 15 residues. The germline V gene encodes CDR1 LGHNT and CDR2 FRNRAP. Deletions cut 6 bases from V and 0 bases from J, with 12 bases between. The CDR3 region is CASGRPGSSYNEQFF. The CDR3 DNA follows: TGTGCTAGTGGGCGACCAGGGAGCTCCTACAATGAGCAGTTCTTC.

V is TRBV7-2 and J is TRBJ1-2, with D uncertain. The germline CDR1 and CDR2 sequences are SGHTA and FQGNSA. Trimming left V 2 bases short and J 2 bases short, with 3 bases between. The CDR3 consists of 12 residues. CDR3 DNA sequence: TGTGCCAGCAGCTTATCAAACTATGGCTACACCTTC. This sequence encodes CASSLSNYGYTF.

This clonotype was found a few times. In DNA form, the CDR3 reads TGCGCCAGCAGCTTGGCCCGGGATAGGAGCCAGCCCCAGCATTTT. Its translation is CASSLARDRSQPQHF. The chain is built from TRBV5-1 and TRBJ1-5; D unresolved. CDR3 length: 15 residues. V was pared by 0 bases and J by 7 bases, with 14 bases between. In germline, CDR1 is SGHRS, CDR2 YFSETQ.

In its sample, this clonotype was seen a few times. This chain links TRBV10-3 with TRBJ2-3; D is perhaps TRBD1 or TRBD2 (5 bases each). CDR1 is ENHRY, CDR2 SYGVKD, per germline. The CDR3 has 16 residues. V dropped 0 bases and J dropped 1 base, with 11 bases sitting between them. The CDR3 region has the DNA TGTGCCATCAGTGAGTCGACGGGACCGCGCACAGATACGCAGTATTTT. It codes for CAISESTGPRTDTQYF.

The rearrangement links TRBV4-1 to TRBJ2-2, with 9 bases that match TRBD2. Germline lookup yields CDR1 MGHRA and CDR2 YSYEKL. V trimming: 3 bases; J trimming: 2 bases; junction bases outside the gene matches: 7. This CDR3 has 17 residues. CDR3 DNA: TGCGCCAGCAGCCAGCCTATAGCGGGAGACAACACCGGGGAGCTGTTTTTT. This translates into CASSQPIAGDNTGELFF.

The table lists this clonotype with a few counts. The chain carries TRBV4-1 and TRBJ1-2; 8 bases agree with TRBD1. V dropped 3 bases and J dropped 5; count of bases not matched to a gene: 2. The CDR3 sequence is 13 residues long. In germline, CDR1 is MGHRA, CDR2 YSYEKL. The CDR3 nucleotides read TGCGCCAGCAGCCACGGACAGGGTTATGGCTACACCTTC. It translates to CASSHGQGYGYTF.

The genes are TRBV7-9 and TRBJ2-3; D remains unclear. Germline assignment: CDR1 SEHNR and CDR2 FQNEAQ (reference sequence). Trimming pared 5 bases from V and 2 bases from J, leaving 5 bases between. The CDR3 is made up of 12 amino acids. CDR3 sequence (DNA): TGTGCCAGCAGCCATGACACAGATACGCAGTATTTT. Its translation: CASSHDTDTQYF.

V gene TRBV7-2 combines with J gene TRBJ2-1; 8 positions match TRBD2. Germline V gives CDR1 SGHTA, CDR2 FQGNSA. The CDR3 has 15 amino acids. After removal of 5 bases from V and 1 base from J, the junction contained 4 bases not matched to a gene. The CDR3 DNA reads TGTGCCAGCAGCCTATTAGCGGGGTCCTACAATGAGCAGTTCTTC. Translation: CASSLLAGSYNEQFF.

At least ten counts were recorded for this clonotype. The chain carries TRBV6-6 and TRBJ2-7; D might be TRBD1 or TRBD2, each matching 6 bases. Germline loops: CDR1 MNHNY, CDR2 SVGAGI (reference sequence). The CDR3 covers 14 residues. Trimming cost V 0 bases and J 2 bases, with 8 bases left between them. CDR3 DNA: TGTGCCAGCAGTTACTCCGGGGGCACCTACGAGCAGTACGTC. Translated: CASSYSGGTYEQYV.

This clonotype has only a few counts. Compared with germline, one end of the junction differs, possibly owing to a read error. The chain recombines TRBV3-1 with TRBJ1-1; D not certain. Germline values: CDR1 LGHDT, CDR2 YNNKEL (reference sequence). The CDR3 contains 11 residues. The CDR3 region is CASSQDFRASF. In nucleotides, the CDR3 is TGTGCCAGCAGCCAAGATTTCCGGGCTTCTTTT.

In this sample, this clonotype turned up many times. The DNA is left out, because the CDR3 cannot be placed on it with certainty; the CDR3 is given as TCRdb lists it. The chain uses TRBV21-1 and TRBJ2-7; the D segment call TRBD1 is taken from the table without a DNA check. TRBV21-1 is reported as a pseudogene. The CDR3 region is 16 residues in length, termini included. The CDR3 sequence: CASSKTVGRGTYEQYV.

The chain uses TRBV6-1 and TRBJ2-7; 11 positions agree with TRBD2. V shed 4 bases, J shed 1 base, and the junction held 3 bases outside the gene matches. This CDR3 comprises 15 residues. Germline V CDR1 and CDR2: MNHNS, SASEGT. The CDR3 is CASSVSGGASYEQYV. DNA for the CDR3: TGTGCCAGCAGTGTTAGCGGGGGGGCTTCCTACGAGCAGTACGTC.

The genes are TRBV27 and TRBJ1-2, with unresolved D. The CDR3 runs 17 residues. Germline V CDR1 and CDR2: MNHEY, SMNVEV (reference sequence). Trimming pared 5 bases from V and 3 bases from J, leaving 22 bases between. CDR3 amino acids: CASSPSLLGQRDYGYTF. CDR3 DNA sequence: TGTGCCAGCAGTCCTTCGCTACTCGGGCAGCGTGACTATGGCTACACCTTC.

Only a few counts were recorded for this clonotype. The rearrangement joins TRBV19 to TRBJ2-5; D unresolved. The V gene's germline CDR1 is LNHDA and CDR2 SQIVND (reference sequence). The CDR3 loop spans 12 amino acids. V was cut by 3 bases and J by 2 bases, with 4 bases left in between. CDR3 coding DNA: TGTGCCAGTAGTATTGGTCAAGAGACCCAGTACTTC. It yields the protein CASSIGQETQYF.

In this sample, this clonotype turned up many times. The chain combines TRBV11-2 with TRBJ2-3; D unresolved. Trimming took off 5 bases at V and 9 bases at J, with 21 bases between the two ends. The CDR3 covers 15 residues. CDR1 is SGHAT, CDR2 FQNNGV, per germline. The CDR3: CASSPRDMNLGTQYF. The CDR3, as DNA: TGTGCCAGCAGCCCTCGAGACATGAATCTCGGAACGCAGTATTTT.